This T cell receptor (beta chain) came from a study of patients and donors after allogeneic stem cell transplantation. TCRdb re-called the RT-PCR reads with MiXCR, one entry per CDR3 protein. The data contain roughly 2,500 distinct CDR3 sequences, around 21% of them seen just once; the ten biggest clones take up roughly 12%. Germline CDR1 and CDR2: SGHVS and FQNEAQ. Germline trimming cut 2 bases from V and 6 bases from J; bases unmatched to any gene: 3. This CDR3 has 13 amino acids. Sequences were obtained from blood, either unsorted or a sorted T cell fraction (not recorded which). The rearrangement links TRBV7-8 to TRBJ1-2, with TRBD1 matching 7 bases. This clonotype originated in a human donor who was either an allogeneic HSCT recipient or a stem cell or donor lymphocyte infusion donor (not recorded which). It is not recorded whose cells these are; they may come from a transplant donor. CDR3 sequence (DNA): TGTGCCAGCAGCTTACAGGGGGTTCATGGCTACACCTTC. This sequence encodes CASSLQGVHGYTF.